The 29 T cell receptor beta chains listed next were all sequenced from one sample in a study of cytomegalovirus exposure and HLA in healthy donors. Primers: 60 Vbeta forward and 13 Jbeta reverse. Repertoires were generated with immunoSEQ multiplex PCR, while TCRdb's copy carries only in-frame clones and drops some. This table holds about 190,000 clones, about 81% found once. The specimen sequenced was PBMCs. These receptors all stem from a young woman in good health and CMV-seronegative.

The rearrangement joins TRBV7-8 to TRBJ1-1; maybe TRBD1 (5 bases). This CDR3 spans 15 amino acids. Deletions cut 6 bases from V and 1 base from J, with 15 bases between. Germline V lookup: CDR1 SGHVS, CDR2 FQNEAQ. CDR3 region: CASSARWTQNTEAFF. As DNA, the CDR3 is TGTGCCAGCAGTGCCAGATGGACACAGAACACTGAAGCTTTCTTT.

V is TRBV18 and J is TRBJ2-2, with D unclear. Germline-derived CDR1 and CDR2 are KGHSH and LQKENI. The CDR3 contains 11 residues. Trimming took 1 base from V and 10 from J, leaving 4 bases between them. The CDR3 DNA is TGTGCCAGCTCACCACTCAAGGAGCTGTTTTTT. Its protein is CASSPLKELFF.

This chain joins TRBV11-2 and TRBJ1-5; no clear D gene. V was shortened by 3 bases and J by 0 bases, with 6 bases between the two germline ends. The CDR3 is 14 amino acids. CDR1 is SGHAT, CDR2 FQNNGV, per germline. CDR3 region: CASSFDTSNQPQHF. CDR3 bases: TGTGCCAGCAGCTTCGACACTAGCAATCAGCCCCAGCATTTT. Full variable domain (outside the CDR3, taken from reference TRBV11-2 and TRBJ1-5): EAGVAQSPRYKIIEKRQSVAFWCNPISGHATLYWYQQILGQGPKLLIQFQNNGVVDDSQLPKDRFSAERLKGVDSTLKIQPAKLEDSAVYLCASSFDTSNQPQHFGDGTRLSIL.

CDR3 residues: CASSPQGMDEQFF. CDR3 in DNA: TGTGCCAGCTCACCGCAGGGTATGGATGAGCAGTTCTTC. The chain uses TRBV18 and TRBJ2-1, with D possibly TRBD1 on 5 matching bases. This CDR3 is 13 amino acids long. Germline CDR1 KGHSH, CDR2 LQKENI. Deletions cut 3 bases from V and 8 bases from J, with 11 bases between.

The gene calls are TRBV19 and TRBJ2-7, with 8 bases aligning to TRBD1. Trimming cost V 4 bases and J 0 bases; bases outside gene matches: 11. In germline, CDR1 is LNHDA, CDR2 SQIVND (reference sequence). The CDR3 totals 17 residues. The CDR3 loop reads CASSSGQGKRVSYEQYF. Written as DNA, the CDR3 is TGTGCCAGTAGTAGCGGACAGGGAAAAAGGGTCTCCTACGAGCAGTACTTC. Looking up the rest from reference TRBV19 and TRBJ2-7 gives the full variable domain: DGGITQSPKYLFRKEGQNVTLSCEQNLNHDAMYWYRQDPGQGLRLIYYSQIVNDFQKGDIAEGYSVSREKKESFPLTVTSAQKNPTAFYLCASSSGQGKRVSYEQYFGPGTRLTVT.

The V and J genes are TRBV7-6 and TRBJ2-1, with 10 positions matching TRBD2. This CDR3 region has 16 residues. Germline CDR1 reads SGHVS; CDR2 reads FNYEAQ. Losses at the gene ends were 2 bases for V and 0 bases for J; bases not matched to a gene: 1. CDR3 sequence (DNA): TGTGCCAGCAGCTTATTAGCGGGGGGCTCCTACAATGAGCAGTTCTTC. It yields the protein CASSLLAGGSYNEQFF.

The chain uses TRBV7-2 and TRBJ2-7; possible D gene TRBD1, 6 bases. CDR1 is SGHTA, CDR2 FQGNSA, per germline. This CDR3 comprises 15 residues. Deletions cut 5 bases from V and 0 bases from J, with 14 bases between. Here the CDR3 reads CASSAQGLSSYEQYF. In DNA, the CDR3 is TGTGCCAGCAGCGCACAGGGCCTCAGCTCCTACGAGCAGTACTTC.

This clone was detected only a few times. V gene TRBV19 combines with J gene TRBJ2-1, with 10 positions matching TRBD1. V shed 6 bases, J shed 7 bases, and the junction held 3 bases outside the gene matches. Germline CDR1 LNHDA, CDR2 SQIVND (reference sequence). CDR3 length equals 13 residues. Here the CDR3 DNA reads TGTGCCAGTAGGGACAGGGGGGGAAATGAGCAGTTCTTC. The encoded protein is CASRDRGGNEQFF. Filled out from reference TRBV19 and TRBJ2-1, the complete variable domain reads DGGITQSPKYLFRKEGQNVTLSCEQNLNHDAMYWYRQDPGQGLRLIYYSQIVNDFQKGDIAEGYSVSREKKESFPLTVTSAQKNPTAFYLCASRDRGGNEQFFGPGTRLTVL.

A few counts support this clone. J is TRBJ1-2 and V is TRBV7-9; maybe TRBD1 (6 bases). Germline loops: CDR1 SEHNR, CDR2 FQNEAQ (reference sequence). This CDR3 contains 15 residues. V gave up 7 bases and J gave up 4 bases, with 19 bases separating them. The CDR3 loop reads CASNPSQGGGYGYTF. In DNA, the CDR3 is TGTGCCAGCAACCCCTCACAGGGCGGGGGCTATGGCTACACCTTC.

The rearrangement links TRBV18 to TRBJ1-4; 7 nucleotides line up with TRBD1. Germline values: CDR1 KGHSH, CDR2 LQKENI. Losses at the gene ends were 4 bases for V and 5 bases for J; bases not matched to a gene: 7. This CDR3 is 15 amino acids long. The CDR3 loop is CASSLFGTDNEKLFF. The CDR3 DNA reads TGTGCCAGCTCACTCTTTGGGACAGACAATGAAAAACTGTTTTTT.

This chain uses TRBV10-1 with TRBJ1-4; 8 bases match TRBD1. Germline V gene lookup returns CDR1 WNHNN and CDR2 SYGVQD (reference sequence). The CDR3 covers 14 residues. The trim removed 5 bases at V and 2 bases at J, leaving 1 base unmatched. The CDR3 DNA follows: TGCGCCAGCAGTCCAGGGGGCACTAATGAAAAACTGTTTTTT. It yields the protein CASSPGGTNEKLFF.

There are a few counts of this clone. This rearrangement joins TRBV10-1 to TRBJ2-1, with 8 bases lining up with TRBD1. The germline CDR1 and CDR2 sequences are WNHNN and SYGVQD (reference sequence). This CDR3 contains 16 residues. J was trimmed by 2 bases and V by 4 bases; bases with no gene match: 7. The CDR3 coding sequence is TGCGCCAGCAGTGGGGAAGACAGGGGCCCCTACAATGAGCAGTTCTTC. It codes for CASSGEDRGPYNEQFF.

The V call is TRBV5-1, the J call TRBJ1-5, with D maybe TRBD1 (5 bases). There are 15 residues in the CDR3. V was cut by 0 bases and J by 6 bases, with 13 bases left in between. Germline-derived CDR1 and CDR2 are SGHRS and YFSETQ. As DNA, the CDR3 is TGCGCCAGCAGCTTGGAGGCAGGGATGGCTCAGCCCCAGCATTTT. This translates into CASSLEAGMAQPQHF.

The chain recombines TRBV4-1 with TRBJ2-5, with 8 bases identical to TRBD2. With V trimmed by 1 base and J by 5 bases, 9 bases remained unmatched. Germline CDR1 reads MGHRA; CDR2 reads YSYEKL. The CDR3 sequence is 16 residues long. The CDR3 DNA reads TGCGCCAGCAGCCAAGGTTCGGGGGGGTTAACGGAGACCCAGTACTTC. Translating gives CASSQGSGGLTETQYF.

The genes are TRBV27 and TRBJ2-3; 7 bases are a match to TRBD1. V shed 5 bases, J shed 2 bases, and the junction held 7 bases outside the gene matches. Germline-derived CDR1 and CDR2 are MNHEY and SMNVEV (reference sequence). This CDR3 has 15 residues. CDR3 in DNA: TGTGCCAGCAGTCCACGGGACAGAAACACAGATACGCAGTATTTT. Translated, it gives CASSPRDRNTDTQYF.

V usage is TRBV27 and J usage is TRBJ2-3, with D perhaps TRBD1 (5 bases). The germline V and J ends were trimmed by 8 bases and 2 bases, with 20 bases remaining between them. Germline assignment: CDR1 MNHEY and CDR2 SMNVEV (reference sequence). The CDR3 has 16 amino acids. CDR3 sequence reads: CASPFWGSRPTDTQYF. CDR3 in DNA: TGTGCCAGCCCATTTTGGGGCTCAAGGCCCACAGATACGCAGTATTTT.

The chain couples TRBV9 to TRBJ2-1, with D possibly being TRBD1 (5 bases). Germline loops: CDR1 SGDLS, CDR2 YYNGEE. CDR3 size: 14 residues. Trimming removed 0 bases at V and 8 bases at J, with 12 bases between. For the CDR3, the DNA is TGTGCCAGCAGCGTAGTGGGGCTTATGGATGAGCAGTTCTTC. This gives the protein CASSVVGLMDEQFF.

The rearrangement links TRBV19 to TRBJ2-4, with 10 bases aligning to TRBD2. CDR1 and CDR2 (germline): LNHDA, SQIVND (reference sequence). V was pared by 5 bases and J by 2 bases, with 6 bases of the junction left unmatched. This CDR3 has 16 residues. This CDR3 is CASSSGTSATKNIQYF. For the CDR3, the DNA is TGTGCCAGTAGTTCCGGGACTAGCGCAACCAAAAACATTCAGTACTTC. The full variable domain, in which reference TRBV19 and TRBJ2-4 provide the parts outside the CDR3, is DGGITQSPKYLFRKEGQNVTLSCEQNLNHDAMYWYRQDPGQGLRLIYYSQIVNDFQKGDIAEGYSVSREKKESFPLTVTSAQKNPTAFYLCASSSGTSATKNIQYFGAGTRLSVL.

The CDR3 coding sequence is TGCGCCAGCAGTTCTACCAACTACGAGCAGTACTTC. Amino acid sequence: CASSSTNYEQYF. V is TRBV10-1 and J is TRBJ2-7; D unresolved. In germline, CDR1 is WNHNN, CDR2 SYGVQD (reference sequence). CDR3 size: 12 residues. Between the trimmed V and J ends, which lost 5 bases and 3 bases, there was a span of 8 bases.

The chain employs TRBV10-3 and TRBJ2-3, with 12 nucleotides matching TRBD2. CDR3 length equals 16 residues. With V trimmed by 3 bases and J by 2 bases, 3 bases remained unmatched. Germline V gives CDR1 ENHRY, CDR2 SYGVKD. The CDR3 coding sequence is TGTGCCATCAGTGAACTAGCGGGGGGCCTCACAGATACGCAGTATTTT. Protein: CAISELAGGLTDTQYF.

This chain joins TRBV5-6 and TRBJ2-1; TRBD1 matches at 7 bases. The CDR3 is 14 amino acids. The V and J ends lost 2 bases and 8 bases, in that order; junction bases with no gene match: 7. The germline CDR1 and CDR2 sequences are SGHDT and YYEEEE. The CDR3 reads CASSFADRNDEQFF. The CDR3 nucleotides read TGTGCCAGCAGCTTCGCGGACAGGAATGATGAGCAGTTCTTC.

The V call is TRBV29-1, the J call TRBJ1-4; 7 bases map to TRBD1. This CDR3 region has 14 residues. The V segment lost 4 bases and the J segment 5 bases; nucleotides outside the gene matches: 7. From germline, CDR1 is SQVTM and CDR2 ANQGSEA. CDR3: CSVGSWDSNEKLFF. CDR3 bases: TGCAGCGTTGGGTCCTGGGACAGCAATGAAAAACTGTTTTTT.

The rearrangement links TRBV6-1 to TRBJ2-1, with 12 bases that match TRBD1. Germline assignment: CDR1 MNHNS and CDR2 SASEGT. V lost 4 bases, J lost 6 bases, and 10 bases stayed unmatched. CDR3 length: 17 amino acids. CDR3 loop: CASSAWTGTGGRNEQFF. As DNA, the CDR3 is TGTGCCAGCAGTGCCTGGACCGGGACAGGGGGCCGCAATGAGCAGTTCTTC.

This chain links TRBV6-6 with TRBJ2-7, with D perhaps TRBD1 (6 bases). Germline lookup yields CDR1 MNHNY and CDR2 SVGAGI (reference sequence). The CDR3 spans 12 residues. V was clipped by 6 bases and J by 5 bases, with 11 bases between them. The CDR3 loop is CASSLTGNEQYF. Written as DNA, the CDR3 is TGTGCCAGCAGCCTTACAGGGAACGAGCAGTACTTC.

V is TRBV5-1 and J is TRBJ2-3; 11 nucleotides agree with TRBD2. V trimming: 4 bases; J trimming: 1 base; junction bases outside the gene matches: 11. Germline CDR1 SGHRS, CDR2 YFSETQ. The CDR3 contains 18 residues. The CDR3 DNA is TGCGCCAGCAGCCAGCTAGCGGGAGGAGGTGTAGGCACAGATACGCAGTATTTT. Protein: CASSQLAGGGVGTDTQYF.

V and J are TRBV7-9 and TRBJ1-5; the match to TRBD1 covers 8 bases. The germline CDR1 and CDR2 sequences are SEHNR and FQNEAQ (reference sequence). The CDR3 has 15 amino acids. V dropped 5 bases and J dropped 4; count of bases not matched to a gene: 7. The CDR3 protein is CASSIGQGPNQPQHF. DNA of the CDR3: TGTGCCAGCAGCATAGGACAGGGACCAAATCAGCCCCAGCATTTT.

CDR3 protein: CASSLAGLIQETQYF. Written as DNA, the CDR3 is TGCGCCAGCAGCTTGGCCGGACTGATCCAAGAGACCCAGTACTTC. This chain joins TRBV5-1 and TRBJ2-5, with TRBD2 as a possible D gene (5 bases). The CDR3 runs 15 residues. Germline values: CDR1 SGHRS, CDR2 YFSETQ. Trimming stripped 0 bases from V and 1 base from J, with 10 bases between.

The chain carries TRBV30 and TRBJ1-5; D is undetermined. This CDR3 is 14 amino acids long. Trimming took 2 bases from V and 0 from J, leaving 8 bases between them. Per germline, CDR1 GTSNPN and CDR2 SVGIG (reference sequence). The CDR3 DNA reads TGTGCCTGGAGTTCGACAATTAGCAATCAGCCCCAGCATTTT. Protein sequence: CAWSSTISNQPQHF. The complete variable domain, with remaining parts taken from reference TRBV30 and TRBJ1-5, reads SQTIHQWPATLVQPVGSPLSLECTVEGTSNPNLYWYRQAAGRGLQLLFYSVGIGQISSEVPQNLSASRPQDRQFILSSKKLLLSDSGFYLCAWSSTISNQPQHFGDGTRLSIL.

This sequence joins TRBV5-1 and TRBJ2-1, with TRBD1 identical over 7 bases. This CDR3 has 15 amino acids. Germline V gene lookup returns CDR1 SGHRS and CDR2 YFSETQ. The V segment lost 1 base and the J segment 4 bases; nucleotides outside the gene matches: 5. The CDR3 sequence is CASSLWDSTYNEQFF. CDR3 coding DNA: TGCGCCAGCAGCTTGTGGGACAGCACATACAATGAGCAGTTCTTC. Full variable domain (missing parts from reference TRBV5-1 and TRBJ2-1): KAGVTQTPRYLIKTRGQQVTLSCSPISGHRSVSWYQQTPGQGLQFLFEYFSETQRNKGNFPGRFSGRQFSNSRSEMNVSTLELGDSALYLCASSLWDSTYNEQFFGPGTRLTVL.